The 30 T cell receptor beta chains presented below share a single source sample, sequenced in a study of metastatic and nonmetastatic thyroid tumors. Patients underwent thyroid surgery, and none had received any treatment before it. MiXCR re-clonotyped the PCR reads for TCRdb. This sample has about 4,000 clones; under 40% occur once, and the top ten carry 28%. Sequenced material: adjacent normal tissue. The receptors shown here come from a female donor with papillary thyroid cancer or a benign thyroid nodule (not recorded which). Some clones in this sample may be carry-over from other donors' samples.

The gene calls are TRBV4-3 and TRBJ1-3; maybe TRBD1 (5 bases). Trimming removed 0 bases at V and 4 bases at J, with 13 bases between. Per germline, CDR1 LGHNA and CDR2 YSLEER. The CDR3 length is 16 residues. The CDR3 DNA reads TGCGCCAGCAGCCAAGATAGTCGGTGGGGCGGAAACACCATATATTTT. It codes for CASSQDSRWGGNTIYF.

This clone is a singleton in its sample. The chain combines TRBV20-1 with TRBJ2-3, with 13 bases matching TRBD2. The germline CDR1 and CDR2 sequences are DFQATT and SNEGSKA (reference sequence). Losses at the gene ends were 1 base for V and 5 bases for J; bases not matched to a gene: 3. This CDR3 comprises 15 residues. The CDR3 spells CSARGTSGSRDTQYF. CDR3 DNA sequence: TGCAGTGCTAGAGGGACTAGCGGGAGTCGAGATACGCAGTATTTT.

Here the CDR3 reads CASSPGTSGNSVEQFF. In nucleotides, the CDR3 is TGTGCCAGCAGTCCAGGGACTAGCGGGAACTCGGTTGAGCAGTTCTTC. V gene TRBV2 combines with J gene TRBJ2-1, with 13 nucleotides matching TRBD2. V shed 5 bases and J 9 bases; nucleotides not matched to a gene: 10. Germline V CDR1 and CDR2: SNHLY, FYNNEI. The CDR3 length is 16 residues.

This clone was counted at least ten times. Mismatch with germline at one junction end may stem from a read error. V gene TRBV6-1 combines with J gene TRBJ2-7; D is unclear. The CDR3 spans 12 residues. Germline-derived CDR1 and CDR2 are MNHNS and SASEGT. The CDR3 reads CASSALLYGQYF. CDR3 coding DNA: TGTGCCAGCAGTGCCCTTCTCTACGGGCAGTACTTC.

This clone was detected only a few times. V gene TRBV18 combines with J gene TRBJ1-5, with TRBD1 identical over 10 bases. This CDR3 has 16 residues. The V gene end was trimmed by 2 bases and the J gene end by 5 bases; junction bases not matched to a gene: 6. The germline gives CDR1 KGHSH, CDR2 LQKENI. The CDR3 is CASSPWETGGDQPQHF. The CDR3 coding sequence is TGTGCCAGCTCACCATGGGAGACAGGGGGCGATCAGCCCCAGCATTTT.

The chain is built from TRBV18 and TRBJ2-7; a possible D gene is TRBD2 (6 bases). This CDR3 region has 15 residues. Trimming left V 1 base short and J 4 bases short, with 14 bases between. CDR1 is KGHSH, CDR2 LQKENI, per germline. The CDR3 coding sequence is TGTGCCAGCTCACCACAGGAGGGGACTGGATACGAGCAGTACTTC. It encodes CASSPQEGTGYEQYF.

The rearrangement uses TRBV5-1 and TRBJ1-1; 8 bases map to TRBD1. The germline V gene has CDR1 SGHRS and CDR2 YFSETQ. Trimming cost V 0 bases and J 0 bases; bases outside gene matches: 7. The CDR3 loop spans 17 amino acids. The CDR3 is CASSLEGTGGMNTEAFF. For the CDR3, the DNA is TGCGCCAGCAGCTTGGAGGGGACAGGTGGCATGAACACTGAAGCTTTCTTT.

This clone is classed as large. This chain links TRBV7-2 with TRBJ1-6; tentatively, D is TRBD1 (6 bases). Germline values: CDR1 SGHTA, CDR2 FQGNSA. The CDR3 runs to 17 residues. Between the trimmed V and J ends, which lost 2 bases and 1 base, there was a span of 12 bases. CDR3 coding DNA: TGTGCCAGCAGCTTACCACAGGGAGGGTCCTATAATTCACCCCTCCACTTT. It codes for CASSLPQGGSYNSPLHF. Full variable domain (missing parts from reference TRBV7-2 and TRBJ1-6): GAGVSQSPSNKVTEKGKDVELRCDPISGHTALYWYRQSLGQGLEFLIYFQGNSAPDKSGLPSDRFSAERTGGSVSTLTIQRTQQEDSAVYLCASSLPQGGSYNSPLHFGNGTRLTVT.

Judged by abundance, this clone is large. V gene TRBV11-3 combines with J gene TRBJ2-1; 7 bases match TRBD2. CDR1 is SGHNT, CDR2 YENEEA, per germline. This CDR3 spans 13 amino acids. V shed 5 bases, J shed 7 bases, and the junction held 5 bases outside the gene matches. The CDR3 DNA reads as TGTGCCAGCAGCACCACTAGCGTGAATGAGCAGTTCTTC. Protein product: CASSTTSVNEQFF.

In the case of this clone: Here the CDR3 omits its conserved ending phenylalanine or tryptophan, so a read error is the likely source. V and J are TRBV20-1 and TRBJ1-2; D remains ambiguous. The CDR3 is 15 residues long. Trimming left V 0 bases short and J 4 bases short, with 15 bases between. In germline, CDR1 is DFQATT, CDR2 SNEGSKA (reference sequence). CDR3 nucleotides: TGCAGTGCTAGAGATGTGGTGGCGGGTGGCTATGGCTACACCTCC. Translating it yields CSARDVVAGGYGYTS.

This clone has just a few counts. The genes are TRBV6-2 or TRBV6-3 and TRBJ1-1; no definite D call. Germline CDR1 and CDR2: MNHEY and SVGEGT. The CDR3 has 13 amino acids. The V gene lost 6 bases and the J gene lost 3 bases, with 11 bases spanning the gap. The DNA for the CDR3 is TGTGCCAGCAGCTCTGACTCTTACACTGAAGCTTTCTTT. This translates into CASSSDSYTEAFF.

By frequency in the sample, this clone is medium-sized. The rearrangement joins TRBV28 to TRBJ1-1; TRBD1 aligns across 7 bases. Germline CDR1 MDHEN, CDR2 SYDVKM. The CDR3 loop spans 15 amino acids. Trimming took 3 bases from V and 7 from J; bases not matched to a gene: 11. CDR3 in amino acids: CASSFGGGLNGEAFF. As DNA, the CDR3 is TGTGCCAGCAGTTTTGGAGGGGGCCTTAATGGTGAAGCTTTCTTT.

V gene TRBV3-1 combines with J gene TRBJ1-6; 8 nucleotides line up with TRBD1. CDR3 length equals 16 residues. Germline lookup yields CDR1 LGHDT and CDR2 YNNKEL (reference sequence). Germline trimming cut 3 bases from V and 7 bases from J; bases unmatched to any gene: 8. The CDR3 loop is CASSQAGGAENSPLHF. Here the CDR3 DNA reads TGTGCCAGCAGCCAGGCAGGGGGCGCGGAGAATTCACCCCTCCACTTT.

The rearrangement joins TRBV20-1 to TRBJ2-7; the match to TRBD2 covers 7 bases. The J segment lost 6 bases and the V segment lost 0 bases, leaving 11 bases of the junction unmatched. CDR1 is DFQATT, CDR2 SNEGSKA, per germline (reference sequence). CDR3 size: 15 residues. The CDR3 sequence: CSARDSGPWPGEQYF. The CDR3 DNA is TGCAGTGCTAGAGATAGCGGGCCATGGCCGGGCGAGCAGTACTTC.

This chain uses TRBV20-1 with TRBJ2-3; D is undetermined. Germline V gives CDR1 DFQATT, CDR2 SNEGSKA (reference sequence). V was cut by 3 bases and J by 6 bases, with 4 bases left in between. The CDR3 totals 10 residues. In DNA form, the CDR3 reads TGCAGTGCTAGTAGGGATACGCAGTATTTT. Encoded protein: CSASRDTQYF.

The chain couples TRBV30 to TRBJ1-5; 7 bases fit TRBD1. The CDR3 extends over 12 amino acids. CDR1 and CDR2 from the germline V gene are GTSNPN and SVGIG (reference sequence). The junction had 1 base not matched to a gene; V was cut back by 4 bases and J by 4 bases. The CDR3 DNA sequence: TGTGCCTGGAAGACAGGGAATCAGCCCCAGCATTTT. It codes for CAWKTGNQPQHF.

This clone ranks as large. The chain uses TRBV2 and TRBJ2-1, with D uncertain. Germline lookup yields CDR1 SNHLY and CDR2 FYNNEI. The CDR3 runs 12 residues. Trimming left V 5 bases short and J 6 bases short, with 8 bases between. The CDR3 DNA reads as TGTGCCAGCAGTTTAGTGTCCAATGAGCAGTTCTTC. This translates into CASSLVSNEQFF. Filled out from reference TRBV2 and TRBJ2-1, the complete variable domain reads EPEVTQTPSHQVTQMGQEVILRCVPISNHLYFYWYRQILGQKVEFLVSFYNNEISEKSEIFDDQFSVERPDGSNFTLKIRSTKLEDSAMYFCASSLVSNEQFFGPGTRLTVL.

This clone was seen a handful of times. This chain joins TRBV6-1 and TRBJ2-7, with D perhaps given as TRBD1 or TRBD2 (5 bases each). V was shortened by 2 bases and J by 4 bases, with 15 bases between the two germline ends. The CDR3 has 15 residues. Germline V gives CDR1 MNHNS, CDR2 SASEGT. Here the CDR3 DNA reads TGTGCCAGCAGTGAAAATCCGCTAGCAGGGTACGAGCAGTACTTC. Its protein is CASSENPLAGYEQYF.

The chain joins TRBV6-1 to TRBJ2-1; D remains ambiguous. This CDR3 is built from 13 residues. Germline CDR1 reads MNHNS; CDR2 reads SASEGT. V lost 11 bases and J 8 bases, leaving 19 bases between the germline ends. This chain's CDR3 is CAAADTSGHEQFF. In DNA, the CDR3 is TGTGCCGCAGCTGATACAAGTGGCCATGAGCAGTTCTTC.

Turning to this clone: Given a much more abundant clone one base away, this may be a read error. Within the sample, other DNA sequences also encode this same CDR3. V gene TRBV20-1 combines with J gene TRBJ2-1; the D is unclear. The CDR3 runs 14 residues. Between the trimmed V and J ends, which lost 4 bases and 7 bases, there was a span of 17 bases. From germline, CDR1 is DFQATT and CDR2 SNEGSKA (reference sequence). CDR3 sequence reads: CSATPFGMGNEQFF. The CDR3 DNA reads as TGCAGTGCTACCCCGTTTGGTATGGGGAATGAGCAGTTCTTC.

This clone appeared a few times. A much larger clone is a single base away; this may be a read error. This rearrangement joins TRBV2 to TRBJ2-2; no firm D call. V lost 7 bases and J lost 4, with 13 bases in between. Looked up from germline, CDR1 is SNHLY and CDR2 is FYNNEI. The CDR3 has 14 residues. The CDR3 here is CASTWYLSTGELFF. The CDR3 bases are TGTGCCAGCACGTGGTACCTTAGCACCGGGGAGCTGTTTTTT.

The chain carries TRBV14 and TRBJ1-6; D unresolved. Trimming took 1 base from V and 9 from J, leaving 16 bases between them. Germline values: CDR1 SGHDN, CDR2 FVKESK. This CDR3 spans 16 amino acids. The CDR3 DNA follows: TGTGCCAGCAGCCAAGTAGGTGGGGATTTGAGTTCACCCCTCCACTTT. Protein: CASSQVGGDLSSPLHF.

This chain links TRBV27 with TRBJ1-2; D unclear. The CDR3 sequence is 15 residues long. The germline CDR1 and CDR2 sequences are MNHEY and SMNVEV (reference sequence). Trimming took 3 bases from V and 2 from J, leaving 13 bases between them. The CDR3 coding sequence is TGTGCCAGCAGTTTCGGGTACAGCTTAAACTATGGCTACACCTTC. This translates into CASSFGYSLNYGYTF.

This clone was observed a single time. Here the CDR3 reads CASSFHSGGGFNEQFF. The CDR3 bases are TGCGCCAGCAGCTTCCATAGCGGAGGGGGCTTCAATGAGCAGTTCTTC. The V gene is TRBV5-1, the J gene TRBJ2-1, with a tentative D call TRBD1 (7 bases). The V and J ends lost 2 bases and 6 bases respectively, with 18 bases between them. The CDR3 spans 16 residues. Germline CDR1 and CDR2: SGHRS and YFSETQ.

This chain joins TRBV4-1 and TRBJ2-7, with D uncertain. V lost 0 bases and J 0 bases, leaving 9 bases between the germline ends. The CDR3 is made up of 15 amino acids. Germline V CDR1 and CDR2: MGHRA, YSYEKL. The chain's CDR3 is CASSQDRRNSYEQYF. The CDR3 nucleotides read TGCGCCAGCAGCCAAGATCGGCGGAACTCCTACGAGCAGTACTTC.

This chain connects TRBV10-3 to TRBJ1-2, with 9 nucleotides matching TRBD1. V was pared by 5 bases and J by 3 bases, with 1 base of the junction left unmatched. Germline V gives CDR1 ENHRY, CDR2 SYGVKD. This CDR3 has 13 residues. As DNA, the CDR3 is TGTGCCATCAGTTGGGACAGGGACTATGGCTACACCTTC. Translation gives CAISWDRDYGYTF.

This clone has only one observation. A much larger clone is a single base away; this may be a read error. The chain carries TRBV20-1 and TRBJ2-5; no reliable D call. The germline CDR1 and CDR2 sequences are DFQATT and SNEGSKA (reference sequence). The CDR3 sequence is 13 residues long. Trimming took 2 bases from V and 2 from J, leaving 9 bases between them. Written as DNA, the CDR3 is TGCAGTGCTAGACTGTCAGGACAAGAGACCCAGTACTTC. Translation: CSARLSGQETQYF.

By its share, this clone is medium-sized. The chain is built from TRBV20-1 and TRBJ1-4, with 9 positions matching TRBD1. The ends lost 0 bases at V and 7 bases at J; junction bases unmatched: 6. Germline V CDR1 and CDR2: DFQATT, SNEGSKA (reference sequence). The CDR3 has 15 amino acids. The CDR3 DNA follows: TGCAGTGCTAGAGATAGGACAGGGGTTGCTGAAAAACTGTTTTTT. This sequence encodes CSARDRTGVAEKLFF.

This clone has just a few counts. The chain couples TRBV6-1 to TRBJ2-7; the D is unclear. Germline CDR1 reads MNHNS; CDR2 reads SASEGT. The CDR3 sequence is 12 residues long. V dropped 2 bases and J dropped 2 bases, with 4 bases sitting between them. This CDR3 is CASSERPYEQYF. The CDR3 coding sequence is TGTGCCAGCAGTGAACGCCCCTACGAGCAGTACTTC.

V is TRBV20-1 and J is TRBJ1-1; TRBD1 is a possible D gene (5 bases). Trimming left V 4 bases short and J 8 bases short, with 11 bases between. This CDR3 region has 11 residues. Germline CDR1 reads DFQATT; CDR2 reads SNEGSKA (reference sequence). The CDR3 protein is CSAISYREAFF. Here the CDR3 DNA reads TGCAGTGCTATATCATACAGGGAAGCTTTCTTT.